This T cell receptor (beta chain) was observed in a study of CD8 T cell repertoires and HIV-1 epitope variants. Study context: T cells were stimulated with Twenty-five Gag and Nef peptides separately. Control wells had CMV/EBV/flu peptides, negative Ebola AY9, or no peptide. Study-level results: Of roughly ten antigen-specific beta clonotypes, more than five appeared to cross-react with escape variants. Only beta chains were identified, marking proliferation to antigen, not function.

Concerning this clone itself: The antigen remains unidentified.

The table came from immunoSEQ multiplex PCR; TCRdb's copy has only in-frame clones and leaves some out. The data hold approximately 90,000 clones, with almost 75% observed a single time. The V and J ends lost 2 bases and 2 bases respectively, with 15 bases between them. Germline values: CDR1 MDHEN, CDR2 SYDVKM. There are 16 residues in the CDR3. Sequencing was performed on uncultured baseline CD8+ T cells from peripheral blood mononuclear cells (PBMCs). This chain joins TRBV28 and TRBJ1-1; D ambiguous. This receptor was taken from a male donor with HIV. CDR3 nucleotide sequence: TGTGCCAGCAGTTTAATTGCTTTGGTTACAAACACTGAAGCTTTCTTT. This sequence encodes CASSLIALVTNTEAFF.